These T cell receptor beta chains were read from a single sample in a study of T-cell memory formation after mild COVID-19. TCRdb reanalysed the 5' RACE reads using MiXCR and keeps one entry per CDR3 protein. The sample lists approximately 200,000 distinct CDR3 sequences; 16% were seen once. Sequencing input: PBMCs or a T cell subset sorted from them (not recorded which). The receptor source for this set is an adult woman who had mild COVID-19 (a few samples of this study predate the infection). Cell type and time point are not known. The CDR3 runs from the conserved cysteine through the conserved F or W. D genes are given only for firm matches. Clone size, where shown, is once, few, many, or a class for clones that have expanded.

j_gene: TRBJ2-3
v_gene: TRBV2
abundance: many
d_gene: -
CDR3nt: TGTGCCAGCAGTGAAGCCCTATTCACAGATACGCAGTATTTT
CDR3aa: CASSEALFTDTQYF

j_gene: TRBJ2-1
v_gene: TRBV24-1
abundance: few
d_gene: TRBD2
CDR3nt: TGTGCCACCAGTGATCATCGAACTAGCGGGACGTATGAGCAGTTCTTC
CDR3aa: CATSDHRTSGTYEQFF

j_gene: TRBJ2-7
v_gene: TRBV15
abundance: -
d_gene: -
CDR3nt: TGTGCCACCAGCAGAGATCTTGGCATCGGTATGGAGCAGTACTTC
CDR3aa: CATSRDLGIGMEQYF

j_gene: TRBJ1-5
v_gene: TRBV18
abundance: few
d_gene: TRBD1
CDR3nt: TGTGCCAGCTCACAAACAGGGGTTAGCAATCAGCCCCAGCATTTT
CDR3aa: CASSQTGVSNQPQHF

j_gene: TRBJ1-1
v_gene: TRBV6-5
abundance: -
d_gene: TRBD1
CDR3nt: TGTGCCAGCAGTTACGACAGGGCGGTTACTGAAGCTTTCTTT
CDR3aa: CASSYDRAVTEAFF

j_gene: TRBJ2-7
v_gene: TRBV3-1
abundance: -
d_gene: -
CDR3nt: TGTGCCAGCAGCCGGGGATATTACGAGCAGTACTTC
CDR3aa: CASSRGYYEQYF

j_gene: TRBJ2-2
v_gene: TRBV5-4
abundance: -
d_gene: TRBD2
CDR3nt: TGTGCCAGCAGCTTGCAGCGGGGGGGCCGGACCGGGGAGCTGTTTTTT
CDR3aa: CASSLQRGGRTGELFF

j_gene: TRBJ2-1
v_gene: TRBV18
abundance: -
d_gene: TRBD2
CDR3nt: TGTGCCAGCTCAGGCTCGGGACTAGTTCGCAATGAGCAGTTCTTC
CDR3aa: CASSGSGLVRNEQFF

j_gene: TRBJ2-3
v_gene: TRBV20-1
abundance: many
d_gene: TRBD2
CDR3nt: TGCAGTGCTTCACTAGCGGGGGGTCGCACAGATACGCAGTATTTT
CDR3aa: CSASLAGGRTDTQYF

j_gene: TRBJ1-1
v_gene: TRBV6-2/TRBV6-3
abundance: few
d_gene: -
CDR3nt: TGTGCCAGCAGTTACCCTTATGGTCCAAGTCCTTCACGCCGGGGGAACACTGAAGCTTTCTTT
CDR3aa: CASSYPYGPSPSRRGNTEAFF

j_gene: TRBJ2-3
v_gene: TRBV4-1
abundance: -
d_gene: -
CDR3nt: TGCGCCAGCCGTGCAGGGAGGACCGACATAGGGACGCAGTATTTT
CDR3aa: CASRAGRTDIGTQYF

j_gene: TRBJ2-3
v_gene: TRBV20-1
abundance: -
d_gene: -
CDR3nt: TGCAGTGCTAGAGATCCGGGGACACCACCCACAGATACGCAGTATTTT
CDR3aa: CSARDPGTPPTDTQYF

j_gene: TRBJ1-1
v_gene: TRBV5-6
abundance: -
d_gene: -
CDR3nt: TGTGCCAGCCATCGGGGGATCTTGAACACTGAAGCTTTCTTT
CDR3aa: CASHRGILNTEAFF

j_gene: TRBJ1-1
v_gene: TRBV20-1
abundance: few
d_gene: -
CDR3nt: TGCAGTGCTAGAGATCGGTGGCTTGAAGCTTTCTTT
CDR3aa: CSARDRWLEAFF

j_gene: TRBJ2-3
v_gene: TRBV10-3
abundance: -
d_gene: TRBD2
CDR3nt: TGTGCCATCAGTCAGCGGGGGGACACAGATACGCAGTATTTT
CDR3aa: CAISQRGDTDTQYF

j_gene: TRBJ2-5
v_gene: TRBV29-1
abundance: large
d_gene: TRBD1
CDR3nt: TGCAGCGCCACAGGGGGCAAGGAGACCCAGTACTTC
CDR3aa: CSATGGKETQYF

j_gene: TRBJ1-2
v_gene: TRBV7-9
abundance: -
d_gene: -
CDR3nt: TGTGCCAGCAGCCGGGGGGAAGTTATGAACTATGGCTACACCTTC
CDR3aa: CASSRGEVMNYGYTF

j_gene: TRBJ2-3
v_gene: TRBV7-2
abundance: few
d_gene: TRBD1
CDR3nt: TGTGCCAGCAGCACTACCGGGACAGGGGGCGTTACGCAGTATTTT
CDR3aa: CASSTTGTGGVTQYF

j_gene: TRBJ2-3
v_gene: TRBV18
abundance: few
d_gene: -
CDR3nt: TGTGCCAGCTCACCCGGCCGTGCGCAGTATTTT
CDR3aa: CASSPGRAQYF

j_gene: TRBJ2-2
v_gene: TRBV30
abundance: few
d_gene: -
CDR3nt: TGTGCCTGGACAGTCAGGAACACCGGGGAGCTGTTTTTT
CDR3aa: CAWTVRNTGELFF

j_gene: TRBJ2-3
v_gene: TRBV6-2/TRBV6-3
abundance: -
d_gene: TRBD2
CDR3nt: TGTGCCAGCAGTACCCCCCGCGGGAGAGGGTCAGATACGCAGTATTTT
CDR3aa: CASSTPRGRGSDTQYF

j_gene: TRBJ2-7
v_gene: TRBV4-2
abundance: few
d_gene: -
CDR3nt: TGTGCCAGCAGCCAGGTCTCCGGCACCTACCTAGCCGAGCAGTACTTC
CDR3aa: CASSQVSGTYLAEQYF

j_gene: TRBJ1-1
v_gene: TRBV7-2
abundance: few
d_gene: TRBD1
CDR3nt: TGTGCCAGCAGCTTAGCGGGGACAGCCGTCTTTGAAGCTTTCTTT
CDR3aa: CASSLAGTAVFEAFF

j_gene: TRBJ2-2
v_gene: TRBV12-3/TRBV12-4
abundance: few
d_gene: -
CDR3nt: TGTGCCAGCAGTTTAGGGCTACCCCCGAAGCGGCTGTTTTTT
CDR3aa: CASSLGLPPKRLFF

j_gene: TRBJ2-3
v_gene: TRBV29-1
abundance: -
d_gene: -
CDR3nt: TGCAGCGTGGGGGTCGAGGGGGGGGCGACAGATACGCAGTATTTT
CDR3aa: CSVGVEGGATDTQYF

j_gene: TRBJ2-5
v_gene: TRBV4-1
abundance: -
d_gene: TRBD2
CDR3nt: TGCGCCAGCAGCCAAGGGAACGGGGGGATAGAGACCCAGTACTTC
CDR3aa: CASSQGNGGIETQYF